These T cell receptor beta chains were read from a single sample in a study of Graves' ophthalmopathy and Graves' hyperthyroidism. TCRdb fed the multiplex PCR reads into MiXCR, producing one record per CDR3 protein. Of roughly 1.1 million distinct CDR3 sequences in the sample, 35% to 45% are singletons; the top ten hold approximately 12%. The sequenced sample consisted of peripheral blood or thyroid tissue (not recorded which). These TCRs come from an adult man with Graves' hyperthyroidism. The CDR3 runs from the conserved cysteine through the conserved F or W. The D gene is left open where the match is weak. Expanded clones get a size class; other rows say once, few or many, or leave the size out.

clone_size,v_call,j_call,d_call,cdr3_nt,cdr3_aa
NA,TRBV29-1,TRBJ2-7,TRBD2,TGCAGCGTTGAAGAAACTAGCGGAAGGTACGAGCAGTACTTC,CSVEETSGRYEQYF
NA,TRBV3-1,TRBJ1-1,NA,TGTGCCAGCAGCCGAGAGGTCGGCATGAACACTGAAGCTTTCTTT,CASSREVGMNTEAFF
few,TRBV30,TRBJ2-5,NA,TGTGCCTGGAGTGTACAGTTGGTAGTCCAAGAGACCCAGTACTTC,CAWSVQLVVQETQYF
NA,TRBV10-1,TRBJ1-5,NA,TGCGCCAGCAGTGAAGGACACAATCAGCCCCAGCATTTT,CASSEGHNQPQHF
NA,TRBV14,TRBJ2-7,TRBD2,TGTGCCAGCAGCCTTCGGACTAGCGGGTCCTACGGGCAGTACTTC,CASSLRTSGSYGQYF
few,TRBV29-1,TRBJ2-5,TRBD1,TGCAGCGTTAGAACAGGGCCGCCGAGGACAGGGGGCGGGGAGACCCAGTACTTC,CSVRTGPPRTGGGETQYF
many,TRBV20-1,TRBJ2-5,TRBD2,TGCAGTGCTACGTCCACTAGCGGGGGCCAAGAGACCCAGTACTTC,CSATSTSGGQETQYF
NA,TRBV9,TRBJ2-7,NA,TGTGCCAGCAGCGTAGGGGTGACTTCCTACGAGCAGTACTTC,CASSVGVTSYEQYF
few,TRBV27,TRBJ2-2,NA,TGTGCCAGCAGGGGCAGAGCGAACACCGGGGAGCTGTTTTTT,CASRGRANTGELFF
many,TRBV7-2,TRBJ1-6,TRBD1,TGTGCCAGCAGCGGGGGGACAGGGAGCTATTCAGCCCTCCACTTT,CASSGGTGSYSALHF
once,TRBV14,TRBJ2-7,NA,TGTGCCAGCAGTTACGTGTCCCTCAGGTACGAGCAGTACTTC,CASSYVSLRYEQYF
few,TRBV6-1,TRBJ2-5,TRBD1,TGTGCCAGCAGTGCAGAGACAGGGGGAGAGACCCAGTACTTC,CASSAETGGETQYF
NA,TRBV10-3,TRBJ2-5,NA,TGTGCCATAGGGGACAAAGGTCTAGAGACCCAGTACTTC,CAIGDKGLETQYF
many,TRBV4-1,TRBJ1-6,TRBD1,TGCGCCAGCAGCCATGATCGGGGACAGAGTTCACCCCTCCACTTT,CASSHDRGQSSPLHF
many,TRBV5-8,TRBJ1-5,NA,TGTGCCAGCAGCAACCACCCCACCGACAATCAGCCCCAGCATTTT,CASSNHPTDNQPQHF
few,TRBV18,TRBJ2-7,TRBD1,TGTGCCAGCTCACCATCGGACAGGGTGGGGGAGCAGTACTTC,CASSPSDRVGEQYF
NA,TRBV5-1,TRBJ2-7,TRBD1,TGCGCCAGCAGCTTGGTACCCGGGACAGTGAGCTCCTACGAGCAGTACTTC,CASSLVPGTVSSYEQYF
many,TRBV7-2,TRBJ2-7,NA,TGTGCCAGCAGCAGGGGTCGCTACGAGCAGTACTTC,CASSRGRYEQYF
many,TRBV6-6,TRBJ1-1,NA,TGTGCCACCTCAAACGGGGGTATCAGCACTGAAGCTTTCTTT,CATSNGGISTEAFF
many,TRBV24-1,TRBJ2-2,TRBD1,TGTGCCACCAGTGAAGCCGGGACAGGTCATGGCGGGGAGCTGTTTTTT,CATSEAGTGHGGELFF
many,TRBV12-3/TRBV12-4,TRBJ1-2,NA,TGTGCCAGCAGGTTACAGGAAAATAGCTATGGCTACACCTTC,CASRLQENSYGYTF
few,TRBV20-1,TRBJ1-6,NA,TGCAGTGCTAGAGATCGGAGGGTAGTAGTACGTTTGGGGCTCCACTTT,CSARDRRVVVRLGLHF
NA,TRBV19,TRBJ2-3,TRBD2,TGTGCCAGTAGTACGGGGACTACTTCAAGCACAGATACGCAGTATTTT,CASSTGTTSSTDTQYF